A selection of T cell receptor beta chains follows, all from one sample in a study of cytomegalovirus exposure and HLA in healthy donors. Measured with immunoSEQ multiplex PCR; TCRdb has only the in-frame clones, and not every one. The data contain some 150,000 clones, 75% to 80% of them singletons. The sequencing input was PBMCs. Receptors originate from a male donor in good health and CMV-seronegative. Each CDR3 is given with its conserved first and last residue.

v_gene	j_gene	CDR3aa
TRBV5-4	TRBJ2-5	CASSSTLQETQYF
TRBV27	TRBJ2-5	CASSRRDSQETQYF
TRBV7-2	TRBJ1-2	CASSPEWAYYGYTF
TRBV9	TRBJ2-7	CASSLGLAGEQYF
TRBV5-1	TRBJ1-4	CASSLGPGANEKLFF
TRBV5-6	TRBJ2-5	CASSLETPGVETQYF
TRBV5-1	TRBJ1-3	CASSLALGGVSGNTIYF
TRBV18	TRBJ1-2	CASSPLPTGGNGYTF
TRBV7-9	TRBJ2-7	CASTSRGNSYEQYF
TRBV19	TRBJ2-7	CASSIGLGRYEQYF
TRBV5-5	TRBJ1-1	CASSFFLNTEAFF
TRBV13	TRBJ2-2	CASSFSSGIRELFF
TRBV15	TRBJ1-5	CATSGGGQRNQPQHF
TRBV6-5	TRBJ1-4	CASKTPDNEKLFF
TRBV9	TRBJ1-1	CASSVVPEGGEAFF
TRBV7-9	TRBJ2-4	CASSLEQVAKNIQYF
TRBV9	TRBJ2-7	CASSVAPPDEQYF
TRBV7-3	TRBJ2-1	CASSMNGAGGYNEQFF
TRBV7-2	TRBJ2-2	CASSLTSGSAGELFF
TRBV4-3	TRBJ1-1	CASSQDGEGTEAFF
TRBV5-5	TRBJ1-1	CASSQQGFSEAFF
TRBV5-1	TRBJ2-2	CASSLVGGRAGANTGELFF
TRBV2	TRBJ1-1	CASRLEGKNTEAFF
TRBV10-3	TRBJ2-1	CAITPGLADNEQFF
TRBV19	TRBJ2-7	CASSLDGSLGYEQYF
TRBV27	TRBJ1-3	CASSFRSSGNTIYF
TRBV19	TRBJ1-2	CASSIRAGLYGYTF
TRBV6-5	TRBJ2-7	CASSYQQGRVFEQYF
TRBV6-6	TRBJ2-7	CASSYGTGTEQYF
TRBV7-8	TRBJ2-3	CASSISGGNTQYF
TRBV27	TRBJ1-6	CASRGAGYNSPLHF
TRBV9	TRBJ2-1	CASSTTGYNEQFF
TRBV9	TRBJ1-1	CASSVVAENTEAFF
TRBV9	TRBJ2-7	CASSVGPGAYEQYF
TRBV28	TRBJ1-1	CASRSQGARTEAFF
TRBV20-1	TRBJ2-5	CSATYVTQYF
TRBV29-1	TRBJ1-2	CSVENRAGYGYTF
TRBV18	TRBJ2-2	CASSPVSSVGGELFF
TRBV5-5	TRBJ1-1	CASSLDRMNTEAFF
TRBV27	TRBJ1-1	CASSSNTEAFF
TRBV19	TRBJ2-3	CASSMLGGSADTQYF
TRBV19	TRBJ2-7	CASSMVPGSYEQYF
TRBV11-1	TRBJ1-2	CASSSFNRGPYDGYTF
TRBV5-1	TRBJ1-6	CASSLSRGNSPLHF
TRBV7-9	TRBJ1-4	CASSQRGTEGEKLFF
TRBV5-6	TRBJ2-2	CASSSSAGSPPGELFF
TRBV5-1	TRBJ2-6	CASGEGGSGANVLTF
TRBV5-4	TRBJ1-2	CASSPPGQGENYGYTF
TRBV28	TRBJ2-7	CASSEQGYEQYF
TRBV7-9	TRBJ2-1	CSSSSRDSGEQFF
TRBV29-1	TRBJ2-3	CSVESGSTDTQYF
TRBV6-1	TRBJ1-4	CASSEQGGEKLFF
TRBV5-4	-	CASSWRQLSSYEQYF
TRBV7-9	-	CASTYSGYEQYF
TRBV6-6	TRBJ1-3	CASSGPTGIDRNTIYF
TRBV11-1	TRBJ2-5	CASSRPLAGPREETQYF
TRBV27	TRBJ1-2	CASSPGRTGLLPPNYGYTF